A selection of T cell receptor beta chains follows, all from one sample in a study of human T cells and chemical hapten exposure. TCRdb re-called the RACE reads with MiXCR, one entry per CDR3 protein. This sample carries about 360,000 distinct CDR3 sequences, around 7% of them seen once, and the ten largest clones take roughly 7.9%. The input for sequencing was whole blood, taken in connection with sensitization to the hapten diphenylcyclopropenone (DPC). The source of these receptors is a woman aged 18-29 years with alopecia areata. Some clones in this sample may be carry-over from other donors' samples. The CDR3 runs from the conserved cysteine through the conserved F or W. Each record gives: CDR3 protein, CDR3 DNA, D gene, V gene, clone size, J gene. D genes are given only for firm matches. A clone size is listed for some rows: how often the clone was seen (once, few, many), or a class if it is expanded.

CASSVIQGASYEQYF	TGCGCCAGCAGCGTAATACAGGGGGCGTCCTACGAGCAGTACTTC	TRBD1	TRBV5-1	few	TRBJ2-7
CASSISGVGNEQFF	TGTGCCAGCAGCATCAGCGGGGTGGGCAATGAGCAGTTCTTC	TRBD2	TRBV6-2/TRBV6-3	many	TRBJ2-1
CASRWQGDGYTF	TGTGCCAGCAGGTGGCAGGGAGATGGCTACACCTTC	-	TRBV12-3/TRBV12-4	-	TRBJ1-2
CASSYGVMRNQPQHF	TGTGCCAGCAGTTACGGGGTAATGCGCAATCAGCCCCAGCATTTT	-	TRBV6-2/TRBV6-3	-	TRBJ1-5
CASSRGGANAEQYF	TGTGCCAGCTCACGTGGGGGGGCAAACGCCGAGCAGTACTTC	-	TRBV18	many	TRBJ2-7
CASSGENGYTF	TGTGCCAGCAGTGGAGAAAATGGCTACACCTTC	-	TRBV2	few	TRBJ1-2
CSARDTTTDTQYF	TGCAGTGCTAGAGATACCACTACCGATACGCAGTATTTT	-	TRBV20-1	-	TRBJ2-3
CASSQDLGYEQFF	TGTGCCAGCAGCCAAGATCTGGGGTATGAGCAGTTCTTC	-	TRBV3-1	-	TRBJ2-1
CSARNDGPLDTDTQYF	TGCAGTGCTAGAAATGACGGACCTCTAGATACAGATACGCAGTATTTT	-	TRBV20-1	-	TRBJ2-3
CASSQDFLAEITDTQYF	TGTGCCAGCAGCCAAGATTTCCTAGCGGAGATTACAGATACGCAGTATTTT	TRBD2	TRBV4-2	few	TRBJ2-3
CASSPSGLGGSNQPQHF	TGTGCCAGCAGCCCGAGCGGCTTAGGGGGTAGCAATCAGCCCCAGCATTTT	-	TRBV28	many	TRBJ1-5
CASRPQSPLYEQYF	TGCGCCAGCAGACCGCAGAGCCCACTTTACGAGCAGTACTTC	-	TRBV5-1	many	TRBJ2-7
CASSWGGVPGEQYF	TGTGCCAGCAGTTGGGGTGGGGTTCCGGGCGAGCAGTACTTC	-	TRBV27	many	TRBJ2-7
CASSPQGKGNQPQHF	TGTGCCAGCAGTCCACAAGGGAAAGGCAATCAGCCCCAGCATTTT	-	TRBV27	few	TRBJ1-5
CASSQIKVGGVSSYEQYF	TGCGCCAGCAGCCAAATTAAGGTGGGGGGCGTTAGCTCCTACGAGCAGTACTTC	-	TRBV4-1	-	TRBJ2-7
CASSFHVDRDTEAFF	TGTGCCAGCAGCTTTCATGTGGACAGGGACACTGAAGCTTTCTTT	TRBD1	TRBV7-9	few	TRBJ1-1
CASSLQGEPYNEQFF	TGTGCCAGCAGTCTACAGGGGGAGCCATACAATGAGCAGTTCTTC	TRBD1	TRBV27	-	TRBJ2-1
CASSLGGGVSDTQYF	TGTGCCAGCAGTTTAGGTGGGGGGGTCTCAGATACGCAGTATTTT	TRBD2	TRBV28	-	TRBJ2-3
CASTGLSGGETQYF	TGCGCCAGCACGGGGCTTAGCGGCGGTGAGACCCAGTACTTC	-	TRBV5-1	many	TRBJ2-5
CASSHHGDQETQYF	TGTGCCAGCAGTCACCATGGGGACCAAGAGACCCAGTACTTC	-	TRBV7-2	few	TRBJ2-5
CASSLPYGGGADTQYF	TGTGCCAGCAGCTTGCCTTATGGAGGGGGCGCAGATACGCAGTATTTT	-	TRBV5-5	many	TRBJ2-3
CASSLWGAANEKLFF	TGTGCCAGCAGTTTATGGGGGGCTGCTAATGAAAAACTGTTTTTT	-	TRBV27	few	TRBJ1-4
CASSLQGPNTEAFF	TGTGCCAGCAGCTTACAGGGCCCGAACACTGAAGCTTTCTTT	-	TRBV7-9	many	TRBJ1-1
CASSLDPLNEQFF	TGTGCCAGCAGCTTAGACCCCCTCAATGAGCAGTTCTTC	-	TRBV7-2	few	TRBJ2-1
CASSLAVLKTQYF	TGTGCCAGCAGCTTAGCCGTTTTGAAGACCCAGTACTTC	-	TRBV11-3	-	TRBJ2-5
CASTIGTLSSYNSPLHF	TGCGCCAGCACCATCGGGACGCTGAGCTCCTATAATTCACCCCTCCACTTT	-	TRBV5-1	few	TRBJ1-6
CASSSRGGSASPLHF	TGTGCCAGCAGTTCTCGAGGGGGGTCTGCTTCACCCCTCCACTTT	-	TRBV27	-	TRBJ1-6
CASSPQGVDSPLHF	TGTGCCAGCAGCCCCCAGGGGGTAGACTCACCCCTCCACTTT	TRBD1	TRBV5-4	few	TRBJ1-6
CASSQETSGGYEQYF	TGCGCCAGCAGCCAAGAGACTAGCGGGGGCTACGAGCAGTACTTC	TRBD2	TRBV4-3	few	TRBJ2-7
CASSLGRYRGALGNTIYF	TGTGCCAGCAGCTTAGGCCGTTATAGGGGGGCCCTTGGAAACACCATATATTTT	-	TRBV13	-	TRBJ1-3
CASSTQVTDTQYF	TGTGCCAGCTCAACCCAGGTCACAGATACGCAGTATTTT	-	TRBV18	many	TRBJ2-3
CASSWGLDTQYF	TGTGCCAGCAGCTGGGGGCTTGATACGCAGTATTTT	-	TRBV7-9	many	TRBJ2-3
CASSEAPGASQPQHF	TGTGCCAGCAGTGAAGCCCCTGGGGCCAGTCAGCCCCAGCATTTT	-	TRBV2	-	TRBJ1-5
CASSLSGVGSNQPQHF	TGCGCCAGCAGCTTGTCAGGGGTGGGCAGCAATCAGCCCCAGCATTTT	-	TRBV5-1	-	TRBJ1-5
CASSPPGQWTEAFF	TGTGCCAGCTCACCACCGGGGCAGTGGACTGAAGCTTTCTTT	-	TRBV18	-	TRBJ1-1
CASSQLGNTEAFF	TGTGCCAGCAGCCAGTTGGGGAACACTGAAGCTTTCTTT	-	TRBV7-3	-	TRBJ1-1
CASSLGDGWVWNQPQHF	TGTGCCAGCAGCTTAGGGGACGGATGGGTTTGGAATCAGCCCCAGCATTTT	-	TRBV7-9	few	TRBJ1-5
CASSSPGQVYGYTF	TGTGCCAGCAGTAGCCCGGGACAGGTCTATGGCTACACCTTC	TRBD1	TRBV6-5	-	TRBJ1-2
CSARSSSGGSYNEQFF	TGCAGTGCTAGATCCTCTAGCGGGGGCTCCTACAATGAGCAGTTCTTC	TRBD2	TRBV20-1	few	TRBJ2-1
CASSDSRGADTQYF	TGTGCCAGCAGTGACTCCAGGGGCGCAGATACGCAGTATTTT	-	TRBV6-4	-	TRBJ2-3
CSARDKATDAGELFF	TGCAGTGCTAGAGACAAGGCGACGGACGCCGGGGAGCTGTTTTTT	-	TRBV20-1	-	TRBJ2-2
CASRRASIDEQYF	TGTGCCAGCAGGAGGGCTAGCATCGACGAGCAGTACTTC	-	TRBV6-5	many	TRBJ2-7
CASRDSLRVSKQFF	TGTGCCAGCAGGGACTCGTTGAGGGTTTCTAAGCAGTTCTTC	-	TRBV12-3/TRBV12-4	few	TRBJ2-1
CASSLLGRGFSEKLFF	TGTGCCAGCAGCCTCCTGGGACGGGGGTTTAGTGAAAAACTGTTTTTT	-	TRBV6-6	-	TRBJ1-4
CASSEDGRGSVRGQPQHF	TGTGCCAGCAGCGAAGATGGCAGGGGATCCGTTCGGGGTCAGCCCCAGCATTTT	-	TRBV5-5	few	TRBJ1-5
CASSLNPGQGIPGELFF	TGTGCCAGCAGCTTGAACCCGGGACAGGGGATCCCCGGGGAGCTGTTTTTT	TRBD1	TRBV5-6	few	TRBJ2-2
CASSLLESNYGYTF	TGTGCCAGCAGTTTATTAGAATCGAACTATGGCTACACCTTC	-	TRBV27	few	TRBJ1-2
CASGLSIAGTGRTEAFF	TGTGCTAGTGGTTTGAGTATAGCTGGGACAGGGAGGACTGAAGCTTTCTTT	TRBD1	TRBV12-5	few	TRBJ1-1
CSARFGRPDTQYF	TGCAGTGCCCGCTTCGGGAGGCCAGATACGCAGTATTTT	TRBD2	TRBV20-1	many	TRBJ2-3
CASTPGQDYGYTF	TGTGCCAGCACTCCGGGACAGGACTATGGCTACACCTTC	TRBD1	TRBV6-5	-	TRBJ1-2
CASSSLSGANVLTF	TGTGCCAGCAGTTCACTCTCTGGGGCCAACGTCCTGACTTTC	-	TRBV27	many	TRBJ2-6